One T cell receptor (beta chain) is described in this entry. This sample was taken from a study of T cell repertoires in cytomegalovirus infection. MiXCR, applied by TCRdb to the reads, yields one record per CDR3 protein. Among 400,000 or so distinct CDR3 sequences, roughly 30% were seen once, and the ten largest hold approximately 15%. The CDR3 spans 15 residues. V was clipped by 0 bases and J by 0 bases, with 7 bases between them. Germline CDR1 is SGHAT and CDR2 is FQNNGV. Sequencing was performed on PBMCs. The chain links TRBV11-2 to TRBJ2-3; D gene unclear. The source is a human donor in good health (CMV status not recorded). Some clones in this sample may be carry-over from other donors' samples. CDR3 coding DNA: TGTGCCAGCAGCTTAGAAGGCGTTAGCACAGATACGCAGTATTTT. Protein sequence: CASSLEGVSTDTQYF. Combining the CDR3 with reference TRBV11-2 and TRBJ2-3 gives the whole variable domain EAGVAQSPRYKIIEKRQSVAFWCNPISGHATLYWYQQILGQGPKLLIQFQNNGVVDDSQLPKDRFSAERLKGVDSTLKIQPAKLEDSAVYLCASSLEGVSTDTQYFGPGTRLTVL.